Presented here are 18 T cell receptor beta chains from one specimen sequenced in a study of human T cells and chemical hapten exposure (dated by TCRdb to the early 2020s). The time point label for this specimen denotes: pre-sensitization, week 0. The treatment or condition label on this specimen signifies: therapeutic diphenylcyclopropenone sensitization with weekly scalp DPC. The library was produced with RACE. The run used a NextSeq 500. TCRdb itself trimmed the public reads at Q25 with fastp, ran MiXCR and retained productive beta chains. Every entry covers one CDR3 protein and lists the most common genes and DNA from its rows. This sample comprises about 80,000 distinct CDR3 sequences, 12% to 15% of them detected only once. Together, the top ten hold 3.5% to 6% of the sample. Sample: whole blood, taken in connection with sensitization to the hapten diphenylcyclopropenone (DPC). All receptors come from a woman aged 45-65 years with alopecia areata. Some clones in this sample may be carry-over from other donors' samples.

This clonotype has more than one count but fewer than ten. V gene TRBV7-2 combines with J gene TRBJ2-3; 16 bases align to TRBD2. CDR1 is SGHTA and CDR2 is FQGNSA in the germline V gene. The CDR3 is made up of 18 amino acids. Trimming removed 1 base from V and 4 bases from J; junction bases left unmatched: 5. This CDR3 is CASSLDWGTSGRADTQYF. The CDR3 DNA follows: TGTGCCAGCAGCTTAGATTGGGGGACTAGCGGGAGGGCAGATACGCAGTATTTT.

The genes are TRBV20-1 and TRBJ2-7; 7 nucleotides line up with TRBD1. V trimming: 5 bases; J trimming: 2 bases; junction bases outside the gene matches: 12. Germline-derived CDR1 and CDR2 are DFQATT and SNEGSKA (reference sequence). The CDR3 spans 15 residues. The CDR3 nucleotides are TGCAGTGCTCCGCAGAGACAGGGAAGGGCCTACGAGCAGTACTTC. Encoded protein: CSAPQRQGRAYEQYF.

The J gene is TRBJ2-7, the V gene TRBV11-2; no clear D gene. The germline CDR1 and CDR2 sequences are SGHAT and FQNNGV. The germline V and J ends were trimmed by 1 base and 2 bases, with 9 bases remaining between them. The CDR3 is made up of 14 amino acids. In DNA form, the CDR3 reads TGTGCCAGCAGCTTAGTCCAGGCGACCTACGAGCAGTACTTC. This encodes CASSLVQATYEQYF.

The chain couples TRBV18 to TRBJ1-4; D not certain. Trimming stripped 3 bases from V and 0 bases from J, with 8 bases between. The CDR3 consists of 15 residues. Germline assignment: CDR1 KGHSH and CDR2 LQKENI. The DNA for the CDR3 is TGTGCCAGCTCACCTCTCTCTTCAACTAATGAAAAACTGTTTTTT. This codes for CASSPLSSTNEKLFF.

This rearrangement joins TRBV6-2 or TRBV6-3 to TRBJ1-5, with D hard to call. V was shortened by 4 bases and J by 6 bases, with 10 bases between the two germline ends. The CDR3 is made up of 13 amino acids. Germline CDR1 and CDR2: MNHEY and SVGEGT. The CDR3 DNA follows: TGTGCCAGCAGTTCCGACGGGGTTCAGCCCCAGCATTTT. It specifies CASSSDGVQPQHF.

The chain employs TRBV28 and TRBJ2-7; TRBD1 is a possible D gene (5 bases). CDR3 length equals 15 residues. Germline CDR1 MDHEN, CDR2 SYDVKM. With 4 bases removed from V and 3 bases from J, the gap between germline ends came to 16 bases. The CDR3 DNA follows: TGTGCCAGCAGTTCTTCCAGGGAAAAGTTCTACGAGCAGTACTTC. This codes for CASSSSREKFYEQYF. Based on the CDR3 plus reference TRBV28 and TRBJ2-7, the full variable domain is DVKVTQSSRYLVKRTGEKVFLECVQDMDHENMFWYRQDPGLGLRLIYFSYDVKMKEKGDIPEGYSVSREKKERFSLILESASTNQTSMYLCASSSSREKFYEQYFGPGTRLTVT.

In this sample, this clonotype turned up a few times. V gene TRBV27 combines with J gene TRBJ1-4, with TRBD1 as a possible D gene (6 bases). Germline values: CDR1 MNHEY, CDR2 SMNVEV (reference sequence). The CDR3 totals 14 residues. Trimming removed 6 bases at V and 6 bases at J, with 14 bases between. Written as DNA, the CDR3 is TGTGCCAGCAGGACAGGTTATGGGGATGAAAAACTGTTTTTT. It is translated as CASRTGYGDEKLFF.

The V gene is TRBV7-9, the J gene TRBJ2-7, with 8 positions matching TRBD1. The CDR3 has 17 residues. The germline CDR1 and CDR2 sequences are SEHNR and FQNEAQ (reference sequence). Trimming removed 1 base from V and 3 bases from J; junction bases left unmatched: 11. For the CDR3, the DNA is TGTGCCAGCAGCTTAGGAGCGACTTGGACAGGGAACTACGAGCAGTACTTC. It is translated as CASSLGATWTGNYEQYF.

This clonotype has just a few counts. V gene TRBV29-1 combines with J gene TRBJ2-4; perhaps D is TRBD1 or TRBD2 (6 bases each). The CDR3 spans 14 residues. Trimming removed 4 bases from V and 1 base from J, with 11 bases in between. Germline V CDR1 and CDR2: SQVTM, ANQGSEA. CDR3 sequence reads: CSVGTGAAKNIQYF. CDR3 bases: TGCAGCGTTGGCACGGGGGCTGCCAAAAACATTCAGTACTTC.

This clonotype was recorded a few times. Here the CDR3 reads CASSFLGGGSSYNEQFF. The CDR3 DNA reads as TGCGCCAGCAGCTTCTTAGGGGGAGGGAGCTCCTACAATGAGCAGTTCTTC. The V gene is TRBV5-1, the J gene TRBJ2-1; perhaps TRBD2 as D (7 bases). The CDR3 has 17 amino acids. The ends were cut back, 2 bases at V and 0 bases at J, with 15 bases in the middle. Germline assignment: CDR1 SGHRS and CDR2 YFSETQ.

Only a few counts were recorded for this clonotype. The chain links TRBV6-6 to TRBJ1-1, with D uncertain. The CDR3 sequence is 13 residues long. Germline CDR1 is MNHNY and CDR2 is SVGAGI (reference sequence). With 11 bases removed from V and 0 bases from J, the gap between germline ends came to 13 bases. Here the CDR3 reads CACRPVMNTEAFF. Here the CDR3 DNA reads TGTGCCTGTCGACCTGTAATGAACACTGAAGCTTTCTTT.

The rearrangement uses TRBV11-2 and TRBJ2-7; TRBD2 matches 9 bases. The V gene end was trimmed by 3 bases and the J gene end by 2 bases; junction bases not matched to a gene: 8. The CDR3 runs to 16 residues. Looked up from germline, CDR1 is SGHAT and CDR2 is FQNNGV. The CDR3 DNA is TGTGCCAGCAGCTTCCGTAGCGGGAGCGGAACCTACGAGCAGTACTTC. As protein: CASSFRSGSGTYEQYF.

This clonotype was picked up many times. The chain recombines TRBV7-9 with TRBJ1-1, with D possibly matching TRBD1 (6 bases). V lost 7 bases and J 7 bases, leaving 13 bases between the germline ends. From germline, CDR1 is SEHNR and CDR2 FQNEAQ (reference sequence). The CDR3 spans 12 residues. DNA of the CDR3: TGTGCCAGCACCCTGACAGGACTTGAAGCTTTCTTT. Translated: CASTLTGLEAFF.

CDR3 amino acids: CASSRGDGQETQYF. CDR3 nucleotide sequence: TGTGCCAGCAGCCGGGGGGACGGCCAAGAGACCCAGTACTTC. The gene calls are TRBV11-3 and TRBJ2-5; 7 bases match TRBD2. The CDR3 loop spans 14 amino acids. Germline assignment: CDR1 SGHNT and CDR2 YENEEA. Trimming cost V 5 bases and J 1 base; bases outside gene matches: 4.

The chain carries TRBV28 and TRBJ2-3; 9 nucleotides match TRBD1. The V segment lost 8 bases and the J segment 3 bases; nucleotides outside the gene matches: 6. The CDR3 covers 14 residues. Germline V gives CDR1 MDHEN, CDR2 SYDVKM. For the CDR3, the DNA is TGTGCCAGCGAGACAGGGGGTAGTACAGATACGCAGTATTTT. Residues: CASETGGSTDTQYF.

This rearrangement joins TRBV3-1 to TRBJ2-7; no firm D call. CDR3 size: 12 residues. V lost 1 base, J lost 5 bases, and 6 bases lay in between. Germline loops: CDR1 LGHDT, CDR2 YNNKEL (reference sequence). The CDR3 nucleotides are TGTGCCAGCAGCCAAGTCGGTAACGAGCAGTACTTC. It codes for CASSQVGNEQYF.

This clonotype was recorded many times. V is TRBV7-8 and J is TRBJ1-6; D gene unclear. CDR1 SGHVS and CDR2 FQNEAQ come from the germline V gene. This CDR3 region has 13 residues. Deletions cut 1 base from V and 10 bases from J, with 8 bases between. The CDR3 loop is CASSLDTVSPLHF. Here the CDR3 DNA reads TGTGCCAGCAGCTTAGACACGGTGTCACCCCTCCACTTT. The entire variable domain, with the rest obtained from reference TRBV7-8 and TRBJ1-6, is as follows: GAGVSQSPRYKVAKRGQDVALRCDPISGHVSLFWYQQALGQGPEFLTYFQNEAQLDKSGLPSDRFFAERPEGSVSTLKIQRTQQEDSAVYLCASSLDTVSPLHFGNGTRLTVT.

This clonotype was picked up many times. The CDR3: CASSTVLGWLYGYTF. The CDR3 nucleotides read TGTGCCAGCAGCACCGTCCTTGGCTGGTTATATGGCTACACCTTC. The chain is built from TRBV11-2 and TRBJ1-2; no definite D call. Trimming pared 5 bases from V and 5 bases from J, leaving 18 bases between. The CDR3 sequence is 15 residues long. The germline V gene has CDR1 SGHAT and CDR2 FQNNGV.